One and the same sample provided the 24 T cell receptor beta chains below, sequenced in a study of Graves' ophthalmopathy and Graves' hyperthyroidism. Amplified TCR beta CDR3 regions were obtained using RNA transcripts as template. Scientists carried out first-round RT-PCR using HTBI primers and then a second-round multiplex PCR. TCRdb fed the multiplex PCR reads into MiXCR, producing one record per CDR3 protein. The sample lists just over 400,000 distinct CDR3 sequences; around 21% were seen once. The material sequenced was peripheral blood. These receptors all stem from a woman aged 18-29 years with stable Graves' hyperthyroidism.

Turning to this clonotype: A much larger clone lies one base from this, so it may be a read error. The chain employs TRBV11-1 and TRBJ1-1, with D possibly being TRBD1 (6 bases). There are 16 residues in the CDR3. Looked up from germline, CDR1 is SGHAT and CDR2 is FQDESV (reference sequence). V gave up 4 bases and J gave up 1 base, with 16 bases separating them. CDR3: CASSSPVTTGNTEAFF. The DNA for the CDR3 is TGTGCCAGCAGCTCACCAGTCACGACAGGGAACACTGAAGCTTTCTTT.

This clonotype was found many times. The V and J genes are TRBV27 and TRBJ1-1; 10 bases are shared with TRBD1. Per the germline V gene, CDR1 is MNHEY and CDR2 is SMNVEV (reference sequence). The CDR3 is 16 amino acids. V shed 2 bases, J shed 0 bases, and the junction held 3 bases outside the gene matches. The CDR3 bases are TGTGCCAGCAGTTTAATGGGACAGGGGATGAACACTGAAGCTTTCTTT. Translation gives CASSLMGQGMNTEAFF.

As concerns this clonotype: The junction does not match germline at one end; this may be a read error. The chain links TRBV12-3 or TRBV12-4 to TRBJ1-3, with 8 bases matching TRBD1. This CDR3 spans 14 amino acids. CDR3 in amino acids: CASSSTGEENTMYF. DNA of the CDR3: TGTGCCAGCAGTTCGACAGGGGAAGAAAACACCATGTATTTT.

This clonotype was recorded many times. V gene TRBV7-9 combines with J gene TRBJ1-5; a weak D match, TRBD1 (5 bases). Germline CDR1 and CDR2: SEHNR and FQNEAQ (reference sequence). With 5 bases removed from V and 4 bases from J, the gap between germline ends came to 12 bases. The CDR3 has 14 residues. CDR3 coding DNA: TGTGCCAGCAGCCCGGGGGAAGTAAATCAGCCCCAGCATTTT. It is translated as CASSPGEVNQPQHF.

There are many counts of this clonotype. This chain uses TRBV3-1 with TRBJ2-4, with 11 bases identical to TRBD2. This CDR3 has 16 residues. V lost 0 bases, J lost 6 bases, and 4 bases stayed unmatched. Germline CDR1 reads LGHDT; CDR2 reads YNNKEL (reference sequence). CDR3 sequence: CASSQDIGTSGNIQYF. The CDR3 DNA follows: TGTGCCAGCAGCCAAGACATCGGGACTAGCGGAAACATTCAGTACTTC.

This clonotype was observed at least ten times. The V call is TRBV19, the J call TRBJ1-1, with D uncertain. This CDR3 contains 12 residues. The germline V gene has CDR1 LNHDA and CDR2 SQIVND (reference sequence). The V gene lost 3 bases and the J gene lost 4 bases, with 6 bases spanning the gap. The CDR3 protein is CASSIPSTEAFF. Written as DNA, the CDR3 is TGTGCCAGTAGTATCCCCAGCACTGAAGCTTTCTTT.

Comment on this clonotype: One junction end does not reproduce the germline sequence, and a read error may be involved. The chain couples TRBV27 to TRBJ1-6; D gene ambiguous. CDR3 size: 12 residues. Germline loops: CDR1 MNHEY, CDR2 SMNVEV (reference sequence). The CDR3 loop is CVSGYSVSPLHF. Written as DNA, the CDR3 is TGTGTCAGCGGATACAGTGTTTCACCCCTCCACTTT.

The CDR3 bases are TGTGCCACCGAGGGACAGTCCAAAAACATTCAGTACTTC. Protein sequence: CATEGQSKNIQYF. The chain recombines TRBV19 with TRBJ2-4, with 7 bases aligning to TRBD1. CDR1 is LNHDA and CDR2 is SQIVND in the germline V gene (reference sequence). This CDR3 contains 13 residues. V dropped 10 bases and J dropped 2; count of bases not matched to a gene: 5.

This clonotype was seen at least ten times. This rearrangement joins TRBV15 to TRBJ2-7; 13 nucleotides align to TRBD2. Trimming at V came to 2 bases and at J to 5 bases, leaving 12 bases not matched to a gene. The germline V gene encodes CDR1 LNHNV and CDR2 YYDKDF (reference sequence). This CDR3 is 18 amino acids long. CDR3 bases: TGTGCCACCAGCAGAAGACTAGCGGGAGGCCCTTTTAAAAACGAGCAGTACTTC. This translates into CATSRRLAGGPFKNEQYF.

This clonotype has a count of ten or more. The V call is TRBV9, the J call TRBJ2-2, with a weak D call TRBD1 (6 bases). Germline V lookup: CDR1 SGDLS, CDR2 YYNGEE. The CDR3 contains 15 residues. V gave up 0 bases and J gave up 3 bases, with 9 bases separating them. CDR3 DNA sequence: TGTGCCAGCAGCGTAGGGACAGCCTACACCGGGGAGCTGTTTTTT. Translation gives CASSVGTAYTGELFF.

This rearrangement joins TRBV29-1 to TRBJ1-1; D is ambiguous. Germline values: CDR1 SQVTM, CDR2 ANQGSEA. CDR3 length: 14 amino acids. V was pared by 0 bases and J by 5 bases, with 13 bases between. The chain's CDR3 is CSVEEKVVRTEAFF. The CDR3 region has the DNA TGCAGCGTTGAAGAGAAGGTTGTCCGGACTGAAGCTTTCTTT.

This clonotype showed up many times. CDR3 DNA sequence: TGTGCCAGCAGTTTTTGGCAGACTGAAGCTTTCTTT. Protein sequence: CASSFWQTEAFF. The chain carries TRBV12-3 or TRBV12-4 and TRBJ1-1; the D is unclear. Trimming took 3 bases from V and 5 from J, leaving 7 bases between them. The CDR3 covers 12 residues.

This clonotype occurred many times. The chain couples TRBV30 to TRBJ1-5; TRBD1 aligns across 8 bases. Germline trimming cut 4 bases from V and 7 bases from J; bases unmatched to any gene: 9. The germline gives CDR1 GTSNPN, CDR2 SVGIG (reference sequence). There are 14 residues in the CDR3. CDR3 amino acids: CAWNLQGARQPQHF. The CDR3 DNA sequence: TGTGCCTGGAACCTCCAGGGGGCGAGACAGCCCCAGCATTTT.

The rearrangement joins TRBV20-1 to TRBJ2-7; D is ambiguous. Between the trimmed V and J ends, which lost 6 bases and 1 base, there was a span of 7 bases. CDR1 and CDR2 (germline): DFQATT, SNEGSKA (reference sequence). CDR3 size: 11 residues. The DNA for the CDR3 is TGCAGTGCGGCCAGTTCCTACGAGCAGTACTTC. Translation: CSAASSYEQYF.

This clonotype has a count of ten or more. V is TRBV30 and J is TRBJ1-5; a weak D match, TRBD1 (6 bases). Looked up from germline, CDR1 is GTSNPN and CDR2 is SVGIG (reference sequence). CDR3 length equals 17 residues. V was shortened by 0 bases and J by 5 bases, with 20 bases between the two germline ends. In DNA form, the CDR3 reads TGTGCCTGGAGTGTTGGTTTAGGGGGGGCGTGGGATCAGCCCCAGCATTTT. Its translation: CAWSVGLGGAWDQPQHF.

This clonotype was recorded many times. The chain joins TRBV12-3 or TRBV12-4 to TRBJ1-2; D not resolved. The V end was cut by 2 bases, the J end by 5 bases, with 9 bases between. The CDR3 has 13 amino acids. CDR3 sequence reads: CASSLLGPYGYTF. DNA of the CDR3: TGTGCCAGCAGTTTACTTGGGCCGTATGGCTACACCTTC.

This sequence joins TRBV2 and TRBJ2-3; D is possibly TRBD2 (5 bases). The V end lost 8 bases, the J end lost 4 bases, and 13 bases lay between the germline ends. This CDR3 contains 13 residues. Germline CDR1 reads SNHLY; CDR2 reads FYNNEI. Here the CDR3 reads CASPVGVADTQYF. The CDR3 coding sequence is TGTGCCAGCCCTGTGGGAGTGGCAGATACGCAGTATTTT.

This clonotype was seen at least ten times. The J gene is TRBJ1-5, the V gene TRBV12-3 or TRBV12-4, with 7 bases identical to TRBD1. The junction had 22 bases not matched to a gene; V was cut back by 7 bases and J by 7 bases. This CDR3 has 18 residues. CDR3 region: CASTPGKAGGTWDQPQHF. CDR3 in DNA: TGTGCCAGCACCCCCGGAAAGGCAGGGGGGACGTGGGACCAGCCCCAGCATTTT.

The rearrangement links TRBV18 to TRBJ2-7, with TRBD2 matching over 11 bases. Germline lookup yields CDR1 KGHSH and CDR2 LQKENI. The CDR3 contains 16 residues. Germline trimming cut 3 bases from V and 1 base from J; bases unmatched to any gene: 5. The CDR3 reads CASSPTGTSGSYEQYF. The CDR3 nucleotides are TGTGCCAGCTCACCCACCGGGACTAGCGGATCCTACGAGCAGTACTTC.

Comments on this clonotype: A much larger clone differs by one base, so this may be a read error. The gene calls are TRBV19 and TRBJ2-2, with TRBD2 matching over 7 bases. Germline-derived CDR1 and CDR2 are LNHDA and SQIVND (reference sequence). The CDR3 sequence is 16 residues long. The CDR3 here is CAGRLTPGGSTGELFF. CDR3 in DNA: TGTGCCGGTAGGCTGACACCGGGAGGAAGCACCGGGGAGCTGTTTTTT.

This clonotype was found many times. The rearrangement uses TRBV30 and TRBJ1-1; 7 nucleotides match TRBD1. Germline CDR1 GTSNPN, CDR2 SVGIG (reference sequence). V dropped 4 bases and J dropped 4; count of bases not matched to a gene: 9. The CDR3 covers 14 residues. For the CDR3, the DNA is TGTGCCTGGAACTTACAGGGGACTATCACTGAAGCTTTCTTT. Translating it yields CAWNLQGTITEAFF. The variable domain in full, completed from reference TRBV30 and TRBJ1-1, reads SQTIHQWPATLVQPVGSPLSLECTVEGTSNPNLYWYRQAAGRGLQLLFYSVGIGQISSEVPQNLSASRPQDRQFILSSKKLLLSDSGFYLCAWNLQGTITEAFFGQGTRLTVV.

A word on this clonotype: A junction end diverges from the germline sequence, so it may reflect a read error. V gene TRBV6-5 combines with J gene TRBJ1-6, with 8 bases matching TRBD1. CDR1 and CDR2 (germline): MNHEY, SVGAGI. The CDR3 loop spans 15 amino acids. CDR3 nucleotides: TGTGCCTGCAGTTACCAGGGGGCTTATAATTCAGCCCTCCACTTT. Translating it yields CACSYQGAYNSALHF.

This clonotype showed up many times. V usage is TRBV20-1 and J usage is TRBJ1-1; no clear D gene. Per the germline V gene, CDR1 is DFQATT and CDR2 is SNEGSKA (reference sequence). V was trimmed by 3 bases and J by 3 bases, leaving 8 bases between them. This CDR3 spans 12 amino acids. The CDR3 protein is CSARYGDTEAFF. For the CDR3, the DNA is TGCAGTGCTAGGTATGGGGACACTGAAGCTTTCTTT.

At least ten counts were recorded for this clonotype. CDR3 amino acids: CASSEGGGTGENIQYF. The CDR3 region has the DNA TGTGCCAGCAGTGAAGGGGGCGGGACAGGGGAAAACATTCAGTACTTC. The gene calls are TRBV6-1 and TRBJ2-4; TRBD1 aligns across 10 bases. J lost 5 bases, V lost 1 base, and 5 bases had no gene match. Germline V gives CDR1 MNHNS, CDR2 SASEGT. CDR3 length equals 16 residues.